This passage covers 22 T cell receptor beta chains from one sample sequenced in a study of beta chain features in type 1 diabetes. The investigators reverse transcribed all of the isolated RNA, so they sequenced expressed TCRB transcripts. Here immunoSEQ multiplex PCR was the method, and the copy in TCRdb shows in-frame clones only, minus some. This table has under 950,000 clones, 17% appearing once. The sequenced material came from naive CD4+ T cells from blood. The origin of the receptors is a woman between 18 and 30 years old in good health.

This clone was detected a few times. The chain recombines TRBV25-1 with TRBJ2-5, with D perhaps TRBD1 or TRBD2 (5 bases each). Between the trimmed V and J ends, which lost 4 bases and 5 bases, there was a span of 17 bases. CDR3 length equals 15 residues. CDR1 MGHDK and CDR2 SYGVNS come from the germline V gene. In nucleotides, the CDR3 is TGTGCCAGCAGTGTAGGGGCAACCTGGGGGGAGACCCAGTACTTC. Translating gives CASSVGATWGETQYF.

This chain links TRBV2 with TRBJ2-2; 7 positions match TRBD1. CDR1 SNHLY and CDR2 FYNNEI come from the germline V gene. V dropped 10 bases and J dropped 1; count of bases not matched to a gene: 12. There are 16 residues in the CDR3. CDR3 sequence reads: CATKPQGVRNTGELFF. DNA of the CDR3: TGTGCCACCAAACCCCAGGGGGTCCGGAACACCGGGGAGCTGTTTTTT.

This clone came up a few times. Germline is not matched at one junction end, which may reflect a read error. The chain has TRBV7-9 and TRBJ1-1; D perhaps matches TRBD1 (6 bases). There are 13 residues in the CDR3. The germline V gene has CDR1 SEHNR and CDR2 FQNEAQ (reference sequence). The CDR3 region is CASRLGGQFEAFF. In nucleotides, the CDR3 is TGTGCCAGCAGATTAGGAGGACAGTTTGAAGCTTTCTTT. The full variable domain, completed using reference TRBV7-9 and TRBJ1-1, is DTGVSQNPRHKITKRGQNVTFRCDPISEHNRLYWYRQTLGQGPEFLTYFQNEAQLEKSRLLSDRFSAERPKGSFSTLEIQRTEQGDSAMYLCASRLGGQFEAFFGQGTRLTVV.

There are a few counts of this clone. The chain carries TRBV14 and TRBJ2-3, with D possibly being TRBD2 (5 bases). The CDR3 covers 15 residues. The germline V gene has CDR1 SGHDN and CDR2 FVKESK. Between the trimmed V and J ends, which lost 1 base and 6 bases, there was a span of 14 bases. CDR3 amino acids: CASSQGLTPVDTQYF. The DNA for the CDR3 is TGTGCCAGCAGCCAAGGACTAACCCCCGTGGATACGCAGTATTTT.

This CDR3 is CASSVSSPIFVSYNEQFF. CDR3 bases: TGTGCCAGCAGCGTATCTAGCCCCATTTTTGTCTCCTACAATGAGCAGTTCTTC. This sequence joins TRBV9 and TRBJ2-1; weak D call: TRBD2 (5 bases). V was pared by 1 base and J by 0 bases, with 17 bases between. Germline CDR1 is SGDLS and CDR2 is YYNGEE. CDR3 length: 18 residues.

This rearrangement joins TRBV28 to TRBJ2-7; TRBD2 is a possible D gene (6 bases). The germline V gene has CDR1 MDHEN and CDR2 SYDVKM. Trimming pared 2 bases from V and 4 bases from J, leaving 21 bases between. The CDR3 runs 17 residues. In DNA, the CDR3 is TGTGCCAGCAGTTTAGTACTAGCACGTGTTCCGGAATACGAGCAGTACTTC. Translation: CASSLVLARVPEYEQYF.

This clone was detected only a few times. V is TRBV2 and J is TRBJ2-1; no definite D call. This CDR3 is built from 11 residues. V lost 4 bases and J 5 bases, leaving 3 bases between the germline ends. Looked up from germline, CDR1 is SNHLY and CDR2 is FYNNEI. CDR3 protein: CASSGHNEQFF. The CDR3 DNA reads TGTGCCAGCAGTGGACACAATGAGCAGTTCTTC.

The CDR3 sequence: CASSLAGTESTQYF. The CDR3, as DNA: TGCGCCAGCAGCTTGGCGGGGACAGAGTCTACGCAGTATTTT. The genes are TRBV5-1 and TRBJ2-3; 7 bases match TRBD1. Germline CDR1 SGHRS, CDR2 YFSETQ. Trimming at V came to 0 bases and at J to 8 bases, leaving 6 bases not matched to a gene. The CDR3 loop spans 14 amino acids.

This clone was seen a few times. The DNA of the CDR3 is TGTGCCAGCTCACCGATTGGCGGAGAGACCCAGTACTTC. Residues: CASSPIGGETQYF. This sequence joins TRBV18 and TRBJ2-5; no definite D call. The CDR3 is 13 residues long. The germline V gene has CDR1 KGHSH and CDR2 LQKENI. V was trimmed by 3 bases and J by 4 bases, leaving 9 bases between them.

This sequence joins TRBV11-2 and TRBJ2-1; D may be TRBD2 (6 bases). The V and J ends lost 3 bases and 8 bases respectively, with 14 bases between them. The CDR3 is 14 residues long. From germline, CDR1 is SGHAT and CDR2 FQNNGV. CDR3 coding DNA: TGTGCCAGCAGCTTCGGGACTCCTCTTTATGAGCAGTTCTTC. It yields the protein CASSFGTPLYEQFF.

The V gene is TRBV4-3, the J gene TRBJ2-1; TRBD2 matches 14 bases. V lost 0 bases and J lost 4; bases outside the gene matches: 8. CDR3 size: 19 residues. Germline assignment: CDR1 LGHNA and CDR2 YSLEER. DNA of the CDR3: TGCGCCAGCAGCCAAGAGGTAGGGACTAGCGGGAGATTATACAATGAGCAGTTCTTC. Translation gives CASSQEVGTSGRLYNEQFF.

The CDR3 reads CASRKGGSSSYEQYF. The CDR3 DNA reads as TGTGCCAGCAGGAAAGGGGGGTCGAGCTCCTACGAGCAGTACTTC. The rearrangement joins TRBV28 to TRBJ2-7; TRBD1 or TRBD2 may be the D gene (6 bases each). Per the germline V gene, CDR1 is MDHEN and CDR2 is SYDVKM. V shed 6 bases and J shed 0 bases, with 15 bases lying between them. The CDR3 is 15 residues long.

Only a few counts were recorded for this clone. Other DNA sequences in the same sample also yield this CDR3. The rearrangement joins TRBV5-1 to TRBJ2-5; D not resolved. From germline, CDR1 is SGHRS and CDR2 YFSETQ. Trimming shortened V by 0 bases and J by 5 bases, and 8 bases separated the two germline ends. The CDR3 is 13 amino acids. The CDR3 is CASSLGARETQYF. Written as DNA, the CDR3 is TGCGCCAGCAGCTTGGGCGCTCGGGAGACCCAGTACTTC.

This clone has only a few counts. This rearrangement joins TRBV2 to TRBJ2-1, with D perhaps matching TRBD1 (5 bases). V lost 8 bases, J lost 0 bases, and 14 bases lay in between. In germline, CDR1 is SNHLY, CDR2 FYNNEI. The CDR3 totals 15 residues. The CDR3 bases are TGTGCCAGCCAAAGACAGCTGAGCTCCTACAATGAGCAGTTCTTC. Its translation: CASQRQLSSYNEQFF.

This clone was counted between two and nine times. The chain uses TRBV29-1 and TRBJ1-2; perhaps TRBD1 as D (5 bases). V lost 2 bases and J 6 bases, leaving 13 bases between the germline ends. Germline V lookup: CDR1 SQVTM, CDR2 ANQGSEA. This CDR3 has 13 amino acids. DNA of the CDR3: TGCAGCGTTGAATCCCCGGGCAGGGATGGCTACACCTTC. Translating it yields CSVESPGRDGYTF.

This clone was seen a handful of times. V and J are TRBV6-6 and TRBJ2-3; 11 bases agree with TRBD1. J was trimmed by 4 bases and V by 5 bases; bases with no gene match: 8. The germline V gene has CDR1 MNHNY and CDR2 SVGAGI (reference sequence). This CDR3 spans 16 amino acids. The DNA for the CDR3 is TGTGCCAGCAGTACGTGGACAGGGGGCATCGCAGATACGCAGTATTTT. It translates to CASSTWTGGIADTQYF.

This chain connects TRBV5-1 to TRBJ2-5; no definite D call. V dropped 4 bases and J dropped 0 bases, with 10 bases sitting between them. Germline CDR1 is SGHRS and CDR2 is YFSETQ. The CDR3 has 14 amino acids. CDR3 in DNA: TGCGCCAGCAGCCCCGCAGGACACCAAGAGACCCAGTACTTC. Translation gives CASSPAGHQETQYF.

The genes are TRBV6-5 and TRBJ2-1; D perhaps matches TRBD1 (6 bases). This CDR3 has 15 amino acids. Trimming took off 5 bases at V and 7 bases at J, with 18 bases between the two ends. CDR1 and CDR2 from the germline V gene are MNHEY and SVGAGI. The CDR3 protein is CASSKQGLVWNEQFF. Here the CDR3 DNA reads TGTGCCAGCAGTAAACAGGGATTGGTCTGGAATGAGCAGTTCTTC.

The V gene is TRBV7-2, the J gene TRBJ2-7; 15 bases align to TRBD2. The CDR3 loop spans 15 amino acids. From germline, CDR1 is SGHTA and CDR2 FQGNSA. V gave up 5 bases and J gave up 6 bases; unmatched junction bases: 5. This CDR3 is CASSPGTSGRTEQYF. The CDR3 DNA is TGTGCCAGCAGCCCGGGGACTAGCGGGAGGACCGAGCAGTACTTC.

This clone occurred a few times. CDR3 sequence: CASSLWEVSDTQYF. CDR3 DNA: TGTGCCAGCAGCCTGTGGGAGGTTTCAGATACGCAGTATTTT. The V call is TRBV7-2, the J call TRBJ2-3, with D perhaps TRBD2 (6 bases). Germline V gene lookup returns CDR1 SGHTA and CDR2 FQGNSA. The germline V and J ends were trimmed by 5 bases and 4 bases, with 13 bases remaining between them. CDR3 size: 14 residues.

The J gene is TRBJ1-2, the V gene TRBV6-5, with unresolved D. The CDR3 spans 13 residues. The V gene lost 2 bases and the J gene lost 7 bases, with 11 bases spanning the gap. Germline V lookup: CDR1 MNHEY, CDR2 SVGAGI. The CDR3 DNA sequence: TGTGCCAGCAGTTACGGGGTACGGAGTGGCTACACCTTC. This gives the protein CASSYGVRSGYTF.

This clone appeared a few times. The chain couples TRBV18 to TRBJ2-2; D ambiguous. Trimming stripped 5 bases from V and 5 bases from J, with 15 bases between. This CDR3 region has 15 residues. Per germline, CDR1 KGHSH and CDR2 LQKENI. CDR3 sequence reads: CASSRLRESTGELFF. Written as DNA, the CDR3 is TGTGCCAGCTCAAGGCTCCGAGAATCGACCGGGGAGCTGTTTTTT.